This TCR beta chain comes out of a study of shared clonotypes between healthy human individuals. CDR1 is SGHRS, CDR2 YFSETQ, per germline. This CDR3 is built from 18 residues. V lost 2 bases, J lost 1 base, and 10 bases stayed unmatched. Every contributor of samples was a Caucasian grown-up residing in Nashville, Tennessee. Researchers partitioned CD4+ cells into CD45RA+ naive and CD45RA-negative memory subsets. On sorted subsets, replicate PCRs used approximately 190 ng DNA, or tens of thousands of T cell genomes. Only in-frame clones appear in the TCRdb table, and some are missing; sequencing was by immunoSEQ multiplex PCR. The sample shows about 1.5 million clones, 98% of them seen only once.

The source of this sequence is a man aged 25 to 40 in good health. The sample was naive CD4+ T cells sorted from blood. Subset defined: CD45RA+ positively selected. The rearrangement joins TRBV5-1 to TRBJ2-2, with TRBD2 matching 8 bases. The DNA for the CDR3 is TGCGCCAGCAGCTTCAACCCCAGGCTAGCGGGGAACACCGGGGAGCTGTTTTTT. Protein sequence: CASSFNPRLAGNTGELFF.